A single sample gave rise to the 22 T cell receptor beta chains below, sequenced in a study of blood T cells in healthy people across ages. Then a second PCR, running roughly 7 to 11 cycles, was carried out with a sample-barcoded 5' primer and a J-beta primer mix. TCRdb passed the 5' RACE reads through MiXCR, listing each CDR3 protein once. The data show 1.5 million or so distinct CDR3 sequences, 42% seen once. The source material was blood. These receptors all stem from a woman younger than 30 in good health.

This clonotype was counted only a few times. The CDR3 DNA is TGTGCCAGCAGTTTCAGGGCTAACGAGCAGTACTTC. Translating gives CASSFRANEQYF. V and J are TRBV12-3 or TRBV12-4 and TRBJ2-7, with a weak D call TRBD1 (5 bases). Between the trimmed V and J ends, which lost 3 bases and 5 bases, there was a span of 8 bases. The CDR3 covers 12 residues.

The rearrangement uses TRBV10-3 and TRBJ2-7, with TRBD1 matching over 7 bases. V was clipped by 2 bases and J by 5 bases; unmatched bases: 6. The germline CDR1 and CDR2 sequences are ENHRY and SYGVKD. The CDR3 totals 14 residues. The CDR3 loop is CAISEKKGGNEQYF. The CDR3, as DNA: TGTGCCATCAGTGAGAAGAAAGGGGGCAACGAGCAGTACTTC.

This chain connects TRBV7-2 to TRBJ2-4, with TRBD2 identical over 8 bases. The CDR3 covers 15 residues. With 5 bases clipped from V and 13 bases from J, the junction kept 16 bases outside the gene matches. CDR1 and CDR2 from the germline V gene are SGHTA and FQGNSA. In DNA form, the CDR3 reads TGTGCCAGCAGCCCCTCAAGCGGGAGAATGGAAGAGCAGTACTTC. Translating gives CASSPSSGRMEEQYF.

This clonotype was recorded a few times. CDR3 sequence reads: CAGRRGTGDNQPQHF. The CDR3 DNA is TGTGCCGGCCGTCGAGGGACAGGGGACAATCAGCCCCAGCATTTT. The chain has TRBV9 and TRBJ1-5; 10 bases are shared with TRBD1. V trimming: 10 bases; J trimming: 3 bases; junction bases outside the gene matches: 10. This CDR3 has 15 residues. Germline lookup yields CDR1 SGDLS and CDR2 YYNGEE.

V gene TRBV5-1 combines with J gene TRBJ2-7; the match to TRBD1 covers 7 bases. The junction had 7 bases not matched to a gene; V was cut back by 4 bases and J by 3 bases. CDR1 is SGHRS, CDR2 YFSETQ, per germline. There are 14 residues in the CDR3. The DNA for the CDR3 is TGCGCCAGCAGCAAGGGACAGCAGTTCTACGAGCAGTACTTC. It translates to CASSKGQQFYEQYF.

This clonotype was seen more than once but under ten times. The chain joins TRBV6-2 or TRBV6-3 to TRBJ1-2; no reliable D call. Germline V CDR1 and CDR2: MNHEY, SVGEGT. Trimming took off 5 bases at V and 5 bases at J, with 9 bases between the two ends. The CDR3 contains 12 residues. DNA of the CDR3: TGTGCCAGCAGTGATGACCGGTATGGCTACACCTTC. Amino acid sequence: CASSDDRYGYTF.

This chain joins TRBV20-1 and TRBJ2-3; 13 bases line up with TRBD2. Losses at the gene ends were 5 bases for V and 4 bases for J; bases not matched to a gene: 9. This CDR3 is 16 amino acids long. Per the germline V gene, CDR1 is DFQATT and CDR2 is SNEGSKA (reference sequence). CDR3 residues: CSAPRTSGSGPDTQYF. The CDR3, as DNA: TGCAGTGCTCCCCGGACTAGCGGGAGTGGGCCAGATACGCAGTATTTT.

The J gene is TRBJ2-1, the V gene TRBV5-1; D remains ambiguous. V was pared by 6 bases and J by 4 bases, with 14 bases between. CDR3 size: 14 residues. Germline V CDR1 and CDR2: SGHRS, YFSETQ. DNA of the CDR3: TGCGCCAGCACCCGAGATGGGTGGTACAATGAGCAGTTCTTC. Protein: CASTRDGWYNEQFF.

The chain joins TRBV7-6 to TRBJ1-1, with D maybe TRBD1 (6 bases). Per germline, CDR1 SGHVS and CDR2 FNYEAQ. The CDR3 contains 16 residues. Trimming removed 3 bases from V and 4 bases from J, with 18 bases in between. The CDR3, as DNA: TGTGCCAGCAGCTTGGAAAGAGGGGGTTCGGGCACTGAAGCTTTCTTT. This gives the protein CASSLERGGSGTEAFF.

This chain uses TRBV29-1 with TRBJ1-1; TRBD1 is a possible D gene (6 bases). Trimming removed 3 bases at V and 0 bases at J, with 11 bases between. CDR3 length equals 14 residues. Germline V CDR1 and CDR2: SQVTM, ANQGSEA. CDR3 sequence reads: CSVEKGGMNTEAFF. The CDR3 region has the DNA TGCAGCGTTGAGAAAGGGGGGATGAACACTGAAGCTTTCTTT.

The count of this clonotype is one. A much larger clone lies a single base off, so this may be a read error. The V call is TRBV6-6, the J call TRBJ2-5; 12 bases are shared with TRBD2. CDR1 MNHNY and CDR2 SVGAGI come from the germline V gene (reference sequence). V was clipped by 6 bases and J by 2 bases; unmatched bases: 10. The CDR3 sequence is 17 residues long. The CDR3 loop is CASSPSGTSGYQETQYF. The CDR3 DNA is TGTGCCAGCAGCCCCAGTGGGACTAGCGGGTATCAAGAGACCCAGTACTTC.

The chain carries TRBV9 and TRBJ2-1; TRBD2 aligns across 15 bases. The J segment lost 10 bases and the V segment lost 5 bases, leaving 10 bases of the junction unmatched. The germline gives CDR1 SGDLS, CDR2 YYNGEE. This CDR3 spans 16 amino acids. In DNA form, the CDR3 reads TGTGCCAGCAGTGCCTCGGGGACTAGCGGGAGGAGAGAGCAGTTCTTC. Its protein product is CASSASGTSGRREQFF.

This sequence joins TRBV9 and TRBJ2-3, with D perhaps TRBD1 or TRBD2 (6 bases each). Germline CDR1 reads SGDLS; CDR2 reads YYNGEE. The V end was cut by 0 bases, the J end by 4 bases, with 12 bases between. This CDR3 region has 15 residues. CDR3 nucleotides: TGTGCCAGCAGCGTAGAACGGGGGCCCGCAGATACGCAGTATTTT. It yields the protein CASSVERGPADTQYF.

This clonotype was observed a handful of times. The genes are TRBV28 and TRBJ2-5; 13 bases are shared with TRBD2. The V gene's germline CDR1 is MDHEN and CDR2 SYDVKM. This CDR3 region has 13 residues. The trim removed 5 bases at V and 13 bases at J, leaving 7 bases unmatched. CDR3 DNA: TGTGCCAGCAGTCGGACTAGCGGGGGAGCCACGTACTTC. Translation gives CASSRTSGGATYF. Looking up the rest from reference TRBV28 and TRBJ2-5 gives the full variable domain: DVKVTQSSRYLVKRTGEKVFLECVQDMDHENMFWYRQDPGLGLRLIYFSYDVKMKEKGDIPEGYSVSREKKERFSLILESASTNQTSMYLCASSRTSGGATYFGPGTRLLVL.

V is TRBV18 and J is TRBJ2-7; 10 nucleotides agree with TRBD2. The length of the CDR3 is 15 residues. V gave up 1 base and J gave up 6 bases; unmatched junction bases: 6. Germline CDR1 reads KGHSH; CDR2 reads LQKENI. CDR3 residues: CASSPQSGGASEQYF. The CDR3 DNA follows: TGTGCCAGCTCACCACAGAGCGGGGGGGCGAGCGAGCAGTACTTC.

The V call is TRBV10-3, the J call TRBJ2-4; D possibly corresponds to TRBD2 (7 bases). Judging by the DNA end, TRBJ2-7 fits better; the J call may be wrong. The CDR3 runs to 14 residues. Germline-derived CDR1 and CDR2 are ENHRY and SYGVKD. The CDR3 spells CAIRGAPQGYEQYF. DNA of the CDR3: TGTGCCATCCGGGGGGCCCCGCAGGGCTACGAGCAGTACTTC.

Details on this clonotype: This may be a read error, as it is one base from a much larger clone. The rearrangement links TRBV10-3 to TRBJ2-5; no clear D gene. The V gene's germline CDR1 is ENHRY and CDR2 SYGVKD. The germline V and J ends were trimmed by 0 bases and 11 bases, with 19 bases remaining between them. The CDR3 runs 15 residues. CDR3 residues: CAISESLGQNNEQYF. The CDR3 DNA follows: TGTGCCATCAGTGAGTCGTTGGGCCAAAACAATGAGCAGTACTTC.

This chain links TRBV6-1 with TRBJ1-1; possibly TRBD1 for D (6 bases). CDR3 length equals 15 residues. In germline, CDR1 is MNHNS, CDR2 SASEGT. V lost 3 bases, J lost 1 base, and 12 bases lay in between. CDR3 in amino acids: CASSELQGTNTEAFF. In DNA, the CDR3 is TGTGCCAGCAGTGAGCTACAGGGCACGAACACTGAAGCTTTCTTT.

This clonotype was seen only a few times. V gene TRBV6-6 combines with J gene TRBJ1-1, with 7 bases that match TRBD1. From germline, CDR1 is MNHNY and CDR2 SVGAGI (reference sequence). The trim removed 7 bases at V and 6 bases at J, leaving 11 bases unmatched. The CDR3 has 14 residues. This CDR3 is CASNKGAVAAEAFF. The CDR3 nucleotides are TGTGCCAGCAACAAGGGGGCGGTCGCGGCTGAAGCTTTCTTT.

The chain couples TRBV28 to TRBJ1-1; 7 positions agree with TRBD1. Germline assignment: CDR1 MDHEN and CDR2 SYDVKM. This CDR3 comprises 14 residues. The ends lost 5 bases at V and 5 bases at J; junction bases unmatched: 8. CDR3 amino acids: CASSAYSRGTEAFF. CDR3 sequence (DNA): TGTGCCAGCAGTGCGTACTCCAGGGGGACTGAAGCTTTCTTT.

The chain carries TRBV3-1 and TRBJ2-3; TRBD2 matches at 9 bases. The CDR3 has 17 amino acids. Germline assignment: CDR1 LGHDT and CDR2 YNNKEL (reference sequence). The V gene end was trimmed by 1 base and the J gene end by 1 base; junction bases not matched to a gene: 6. The CDR3 reads CASSQGIIAGGTDTQYF. CDR3 sequence (DNA): TGTGCCAGCAGCCAAGGAATAATAGCGGGGGGCACAGATACGCAGTATTTT.

This chain joins TRBV12-3 or TRBV12-4 and TRBJ2-1; D is perhaps TRBD1 (6 bases). V dropped 3 bases and J dropped 0 bases, with 9 bases sitting between them. The CDR3 loop spans 15 amino acids. The CDR3 loop is CASSFQGGSYNEQFF. The CDR3 coding sequence is TGTGCCAGCAGTTTCCAAGGGGGCTCCTACAATGAGCAGTTCTTC.